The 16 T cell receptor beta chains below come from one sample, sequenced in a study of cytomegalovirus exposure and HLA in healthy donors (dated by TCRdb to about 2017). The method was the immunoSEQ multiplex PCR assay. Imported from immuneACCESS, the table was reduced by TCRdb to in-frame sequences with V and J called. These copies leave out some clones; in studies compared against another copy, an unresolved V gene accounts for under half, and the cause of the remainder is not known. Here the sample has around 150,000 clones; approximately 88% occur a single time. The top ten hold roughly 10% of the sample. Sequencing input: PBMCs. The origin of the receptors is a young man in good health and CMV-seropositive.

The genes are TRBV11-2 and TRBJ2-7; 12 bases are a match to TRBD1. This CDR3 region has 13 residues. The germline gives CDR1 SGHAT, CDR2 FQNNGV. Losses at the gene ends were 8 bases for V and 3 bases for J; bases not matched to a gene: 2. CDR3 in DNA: TGTGCCAGCCGGGACAGGGGGCTCTACGAGCAGTACTTC. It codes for CASRDRGLYEQYF.

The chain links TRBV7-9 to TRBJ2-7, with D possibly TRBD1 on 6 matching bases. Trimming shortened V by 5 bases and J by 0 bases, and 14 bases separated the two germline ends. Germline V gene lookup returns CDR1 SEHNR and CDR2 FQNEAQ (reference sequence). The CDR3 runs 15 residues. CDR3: CASSPRTVSSYEQYF. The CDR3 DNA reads TGTGCCAGCAGCCCACGGACAGTAAGCTCCTACGAGCAGTACTTC.

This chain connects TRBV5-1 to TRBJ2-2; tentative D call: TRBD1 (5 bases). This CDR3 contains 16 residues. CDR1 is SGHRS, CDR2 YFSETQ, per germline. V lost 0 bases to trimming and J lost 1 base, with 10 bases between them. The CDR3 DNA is TGCGCCAGCAGCTTGGACAGTCAGGGGAACACCGGGGAGCTGTTTTTT. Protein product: CASSLDSQGNTGELFF.

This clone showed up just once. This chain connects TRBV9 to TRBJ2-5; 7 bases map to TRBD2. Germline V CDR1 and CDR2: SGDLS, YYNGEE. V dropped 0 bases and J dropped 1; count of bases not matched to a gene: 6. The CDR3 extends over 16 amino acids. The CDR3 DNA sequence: TGTGCCAGCAGCGTAGCTTCTAGCGGAAGCCAAGAGACCCAGTACTTC. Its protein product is CASSVASSGSQETQYF.

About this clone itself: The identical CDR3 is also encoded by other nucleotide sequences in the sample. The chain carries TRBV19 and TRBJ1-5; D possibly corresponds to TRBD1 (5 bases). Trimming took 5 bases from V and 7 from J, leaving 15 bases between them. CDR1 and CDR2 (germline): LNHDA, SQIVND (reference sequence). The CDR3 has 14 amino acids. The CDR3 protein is CASSGQGGNQPQHF. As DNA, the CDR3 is TGTGCCAGTAGTGGCCAGGGAGGGAACCAGCCCCAGCATTTT.

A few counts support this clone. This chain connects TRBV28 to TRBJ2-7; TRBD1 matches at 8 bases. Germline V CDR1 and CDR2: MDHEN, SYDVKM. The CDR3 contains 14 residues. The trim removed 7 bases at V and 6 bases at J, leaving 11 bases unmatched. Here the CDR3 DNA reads TGTGCCAGCACCAGCTCTGGACAGGGAGCCGAGCAGTACTTC. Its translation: CASTSSGQGAEQYF. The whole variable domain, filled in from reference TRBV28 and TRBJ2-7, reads DVKVTQSSRYLVKRTGEKVFLECVQDMDHENMFWYRQDPGLGLRLIYFSYDVKMKEKGDIPEGYSVSREKKERFSLILESASTNQTSMYLCASTSSGQGAEQYFGPGTRLTVT.

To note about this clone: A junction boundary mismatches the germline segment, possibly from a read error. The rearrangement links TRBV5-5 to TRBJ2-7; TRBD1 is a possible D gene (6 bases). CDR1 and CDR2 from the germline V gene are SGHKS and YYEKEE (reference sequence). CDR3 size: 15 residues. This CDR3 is CASSQENQGTYEQYF. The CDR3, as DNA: TGCGCCAGCAGCCAAGAAAACCAGGGGACCTACGAGCAGTACTTC.

CDR3 loop: CASSAGTSGGPRSYNEQFF. The CDR3 DNA follows: TGTGCCAGCAGCGCCGGGACTAGCGGGGGCCCACGTTCCTACAATGAGCAGTTCTTC. The rearrangement uses TRBV7-3 and TRBJ2-1; 14 positions agree with TRBD2. The ends lost 5 bases at V and 1 base at J; junction bases unmatched: 10. Germline loops: CDR1 SGHTA, CDR2 FQGTGA. The CDR3 loop spans 19 amino acids. Using reference TRBV7-3 and TRBJ2-1 for the parts outside the CDR3, the full variable domain is GAGVSQTPSNKVTEKGKYVELRCDPISGHTALYWYRQSLGQGPEFLIYFQGTGAADDSGLPNDRFFAVRPEGSVSTLKIQRTERGDSAVYLCASSAGTSGGPRSYNEQFFGPGTRLTVL.

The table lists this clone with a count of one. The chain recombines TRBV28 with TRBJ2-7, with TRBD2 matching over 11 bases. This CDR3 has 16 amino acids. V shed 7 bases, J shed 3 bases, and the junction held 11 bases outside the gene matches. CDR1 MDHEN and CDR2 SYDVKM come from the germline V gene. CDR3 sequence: CASKTSGDSGYYEQYF. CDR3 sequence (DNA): TGTGCCAGCAAGACTAGCGGGGACTCGGGCTACTACGAGCAGTACTTC.

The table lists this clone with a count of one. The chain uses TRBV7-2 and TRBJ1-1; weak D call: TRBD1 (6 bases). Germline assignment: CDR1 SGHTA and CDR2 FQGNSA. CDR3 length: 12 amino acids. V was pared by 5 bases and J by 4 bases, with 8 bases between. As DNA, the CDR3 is TGTGCCAGCAGCATCAGGGGCACTGAAGCTTTCTTT. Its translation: CASSIRGTEAFF.

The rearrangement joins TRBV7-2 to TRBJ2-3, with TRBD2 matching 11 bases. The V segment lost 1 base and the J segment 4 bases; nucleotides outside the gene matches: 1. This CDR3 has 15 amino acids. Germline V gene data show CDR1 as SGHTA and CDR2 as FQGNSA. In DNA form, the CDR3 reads TGTGCCAGCAGCTTAGGACTAGCGGGGTCAGATACGCAGTATTTT. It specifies CASSLGLAGSDTQYF.

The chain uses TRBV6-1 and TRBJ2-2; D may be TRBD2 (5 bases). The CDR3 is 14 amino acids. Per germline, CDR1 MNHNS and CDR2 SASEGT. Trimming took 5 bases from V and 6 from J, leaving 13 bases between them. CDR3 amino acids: CASSRESWAGELFF. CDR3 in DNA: TGTGCCAGCAGTAGGGAGTCCTGGGCCGGGGAGCTGTTTTTT.

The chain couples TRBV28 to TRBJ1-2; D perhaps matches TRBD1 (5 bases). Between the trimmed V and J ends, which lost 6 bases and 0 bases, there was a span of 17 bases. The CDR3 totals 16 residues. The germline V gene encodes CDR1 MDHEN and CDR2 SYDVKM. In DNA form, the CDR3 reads TGTGCCAGCAGCTTTGGGAGGGGCAGAGCTAACTATGGCTACACCTTC. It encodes CASSFGRGRANYGYTF.

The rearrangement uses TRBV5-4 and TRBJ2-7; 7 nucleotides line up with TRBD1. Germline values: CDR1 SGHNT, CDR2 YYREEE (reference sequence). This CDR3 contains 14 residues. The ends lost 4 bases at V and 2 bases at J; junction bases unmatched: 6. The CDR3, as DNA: TGTGCCAGCAGCCTCAGGACAGGAGCCTACGAGCAGTACTTC. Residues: CASSLRTGAYEQYF.

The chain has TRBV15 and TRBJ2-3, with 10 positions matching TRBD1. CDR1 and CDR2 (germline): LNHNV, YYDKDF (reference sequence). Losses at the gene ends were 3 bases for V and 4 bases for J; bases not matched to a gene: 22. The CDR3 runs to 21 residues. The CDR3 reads CATSSGLGGTGDRPKPDTQYF. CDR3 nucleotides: TGTGCCACCAGCAGTGGGCTCGGCGGGACAGGGGATCGACCTAAGCCAGATACGCAGTATTTT. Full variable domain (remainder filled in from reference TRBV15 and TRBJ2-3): DAMVIQNPRYQVTQFGKPVTLSCSQTLNHNVMYWYQQKSSQAPKLLFHYYDKDFNNEADTPDNFQSRRPNTSFCFLDIRSPGLGDTAMYLCATSSGLGGTGDRPKPDTQYFGPGTRLTVL.

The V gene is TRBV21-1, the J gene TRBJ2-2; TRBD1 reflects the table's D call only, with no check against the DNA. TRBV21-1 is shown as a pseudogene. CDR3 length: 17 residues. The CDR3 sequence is CASSKLRAGGSTGELFF. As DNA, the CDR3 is TGTGCCAGCAGCAAATTACGGGCAGGGGGTAGCACCGGGGAGCTGTTTTTT.